This TCR beta chain was recovered during a study of patients and donors after allogeneic stem cell transplantation. One entry per CDR3 protein results from TCRdb running MiXCR on the RT-PCR reads. The sample shows 15,000 or so distinct CDR3 sequences, 27% of them seen only once. Germline V gene lookup returns CDR1 MNHNS and CDR2 SASEGT. The CDR3 contains 13 residues. Trimming took off 6 bases at V and 3 bases at J, with 9 bases between the two ends. There are a few counts of this clonotype. What was sequenced was blood, either unsorted or a sorted T cell fraction (not recorded which). This receptor was identified in a human donor who was either an allogeneic HSCT recipient or a stem cell or donor lymphocyte infusion donor (not recorded which). It is not recorded whose cells these are; they may come from a transplant donor. The chain uses TRBV6-1 and TRBJ1-5; D is perhaps TRBD1 (5 bases). CDR3 nucleotide sequence: TGTGCCAGCAGGGCAGGGCCCAATCAGCCCCAGCATTTT. Encoded protein: CASRAGPNQPQHF.